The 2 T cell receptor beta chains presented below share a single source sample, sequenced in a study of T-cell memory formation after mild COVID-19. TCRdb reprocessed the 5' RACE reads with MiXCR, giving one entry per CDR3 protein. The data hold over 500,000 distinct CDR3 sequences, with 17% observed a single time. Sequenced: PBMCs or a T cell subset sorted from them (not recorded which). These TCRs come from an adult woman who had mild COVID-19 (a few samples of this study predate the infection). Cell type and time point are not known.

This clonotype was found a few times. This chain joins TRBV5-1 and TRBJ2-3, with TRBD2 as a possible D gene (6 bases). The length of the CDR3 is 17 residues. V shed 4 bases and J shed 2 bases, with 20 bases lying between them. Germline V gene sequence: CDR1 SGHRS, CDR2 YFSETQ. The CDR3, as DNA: TGCGCCAGCAGCGGAAACCGGGCGGGGAGATCCACAGATACGCAGTATTTT. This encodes CASSGNRAGRSTDTQYF.

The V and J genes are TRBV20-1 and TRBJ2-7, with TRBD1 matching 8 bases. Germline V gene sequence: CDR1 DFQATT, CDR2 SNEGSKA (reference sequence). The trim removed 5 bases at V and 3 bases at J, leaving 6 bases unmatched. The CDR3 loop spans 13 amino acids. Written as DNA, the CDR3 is TGCAGTGCTCCCCAGGGGGCCATCTACGAGCAGTACTTC. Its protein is CSAPQGAIYEQYF.